Below, 15 T cell receptor beta chains from the same sample are listed, as sequenced in a study of cytomegalovirus exposure and HLA in healthy donors. 60 Vbeta and 13 Jbeta primers were used in PCR. Some clones are missing from TCRdb's copy, which holds only in-frame ones; the method was immunoSEQ multiplex PCR. The sample has 95,000 or so clones, just under 70% seen once. The source material was PBMCs. The receptors were sampled from a woman aged 50 to 65 in good health and CMV-seropositive.

V gene TRBV9 combines with J gene TRBJ2-5; 7 bases align to TRBD2. The CDR3 covers 16 residues. CDR1 is SGDLS and CDR2 is YYNGEE in the germline V gene. J was trimmed by 5 bases and V by 0 bases; bases with no gene match: 10. The DNA of the CDR3 is TGTGCCAGCAGCGTAGGCGCGCGGGAGAGAGGGGAGACCCAGTACTTC. It specifies CASSVGARERGETQYF.

The rearrangement joins TRBV4-3 to TRBJ2-3, with a weak D call TRBD2 (5 bases). This CDR3 contains 18 residues. V was clipped by 0 bases and J by 3 bases, with 19 bases between them. Germline CDR1 is LGHNA and CDR2 is YSLEER. Here the CDR3 reads CASSQEPMLAGRTDTQYF. The CDR3 bases are TGCGCCAGCAGCCAAGAACCTATGCTTGCGGGCCGAACAGATACGCAGTATTTT.

The chain uses TRBV19 and TRBJ2-5; 10 bases align to TRBD2. With the DNA end fitting TRBJ2-7 better, the J assignment may be wrong. The CDR3 is 15 amino acids. Germline assignment: CDR1 LNHDA and CDR2 SQIVND (reference sequence). The CDR3 is CASSIVASGGYEQYF. Written as DNA, the CDR3 is TGTGCCAGTAGTATAGTGGCTAGCGGGGGCTACGAGCAGTACTTC.

The V and J genes are TRBV23-1 and TRBJ1-4, with 7 positions matching TRBD1. TRBV23-1 qualifies as an ORF whose function is uncertain. The CDR3 runs 13 residues. Germline trimming cut 8 bases from V and 5 bases from J; bases unmatched to any gene: 5. The CDR3 nucleotides are TGCGCCAGCTCACAGGGGTGGAATGAAAAACTGTTTTTT. The encoded protein is CASSQGWNEKLFF.

In nucleotides, the CDR3 is TGTGCCAGCAGCTTGGGCGGGAGTACCGGGGAGCTGTTTTTT. Protein sequence: CASSLGGSTGELFF. This chain uses TRBV11-3 with TRBJ2-2; TRBD2 agrees at 7 bases. From germline, CDR1 is SGHNT and CDR2 YENEEA. V lost 3 bases and J lost 5; bases outside the gene matches: 3. The CDR3 loop spans 14 amino acids.

The rearrangement uses TRBV7-2 and TRBJ2-2; D perhaps matches TRBD1 (6 bases). CDR1 is SGHTA, CDR2 FQGNSA, per germline. Trimming removed 1 base at V and 8 bases at J, with 8 bases between. The CDR3 contains 13 residues. This CDR3 reads CASSLGGTGELFF. The DNA for the CDR3 is TGTGCCAGCAGCTTAGGGGGGACAGGGGAGCTGTTTTTT.

The rearrangement links TRBV6-1 to TRBJ1-1, with D uncertain. The V end was cut by 7 bases, the J end by 5 bases, with 11 bases between. The CDR3 runs 12 residues. Germline V CDR1 and CDR2: MNHNS, SASEGT. Here the CDR3 DNA reads TGTGCCAGCAAGACGGAGTGGACTGAAGCTTTCTTT. This translates into CASKTEWTEAFF.

The chain uses TRBV5-1 and TRBJ2-5, with a tentative D call TRBD2 (5 bases). The DNA end is a closer match to TRBJ2-7, so the J assignment may be wrong. The CDR3 totals 14 residues. In germline, CDR1 is SGHRS, CDR2 YFSETQ. The CDR3 bases are TGCGCCAGCAGCTATAGCGCCCGGTCCTACGAGCAGTACTTC. This codes for CASSYSARSYEQYF.

The rearrangement joins TRBV18 to TRBJ2-2, with 10 bases that match TRBD2. The germline V gene encodes CDR1 KGHSH and CDR2 LQKENI. This CDR3 comprises 16 residues. V lost 1 base, J lost 5 bases, and 4 bases stayed unmatched. CDR3 region: CASSPLAGGETGELFF. CDR3 nucleotides: TGTGCCAGCTCACCACTAGCGGGAGGTGAAACCGGGGAGCTGTTTTTT.

This clone was observed once. V usage is TRBV10-3 and J usage is TRBJ1-2; 11 nucleotides align to TRBD1. The V gene end was trimmed by 6 bases and the J gene end by 2 bases; junction bases not matched to a gene: 8. CDR1 is ENHRY and CDR2 is SYGVKD in the germline V gene. The CDR3 runs 16 residues. CDR3 residues: CAIRGGQGALNYGYTF. In nucleotides, the CDR3 is TGTGCCATCAGGGGCGGACAGGGGGCTTTGAACTATGGCTACACCTTC.

V gene TRBV9 combines with J gene TRBJ2-1, with 12 bases matching TRBD1. This CDR3 region has 17 residues. Germline trimming cut 4 bases from V and 3 bases from J; bases unmatched to any gene: 8. Per the germline V gene, CDR1 is SGDLS and CDR2 is YYNGEE. CDR3 DNA: TGTGCCAGCAGCCCCGGGACAGGGGGCTATTACTACAATGAGCAGTTCTTC. It yields the protein CASSPGTGGYYYNEQFF.

The chain carries TRBV5-1 and TRBJ1-1; tentative D call: TRBD1 (6 bases). Trimming stripped 1 base from V and 7 bases from J, with 17 bases between. This CDR3 region has 15 residues. Germline CDR1 SGHRS, CDR2 YFSETQ. The CDR3 here is CASSLSLGGVNEAFF. As DNA, the CDR3 is TGCGCCAGCAGCTTGTCTCTAGGGGGTGTGAATGAAGCTTTCTTT.

The chain carries TRBV5-5 and TRBJ1-5, with TRBD1 as a possible D gene (5 bases). Trimming stripped 1 base from V and 0 bases from J, with 14 bases between. The CDR3 has 17 residues. Germline CDR1 is SGHKS and CDR2 is YYEKEE (reference sequence). The CDR3 sequence is CASSLWAGPYSNQPQHF. The CDR3 bases are TGTGCCAGCAGCTTGTGGGCAGGGCCTTATAGCAATCAGCCCCAGCATTTT.

This chain links TRBV7-9 with TRBJ2-4; 9 bases align to TRBD2. V dropped 1 base and J dropped 7; count of bases not matched to a gene: 11. The CDR3 consists of 17 residues. Germline V lookup: CDR1 SEHNR, CDR2 FQNEAQ (reference sequence). In DNA, the CDR3 is TGTGCCAGCAGCTTAGGGGGGGCGGGAGGGCCCGGGAACATTCAGTACTTC. Translated, it gives CASSLGGAGGPGNIQYF.

The V and J genes are TRBV7-9 and TRBJ2-3; 8 bases map to TRBD2. CDR3 length equals 15 residues. With 5 bases clipped from V and 2 bases from J, the junction kept 6 bases outside the gene matches. The germline gives CDR1 SEHNR, CDR2 FQNEAQ (reference sequence). The CDR3 here is CASSLLAAATDTQYF. The CDR3 DNA is TGTGCCAGCAGCCTACTAGCGGCCGCCACAGATACGCAGTATTTT. The complete variable domain, with remaining parts taken from reference TRBV7-9 and TRBJ2-3, reads DTGVSQNPRHKITKRGQNVTFRCDPISEHNRLYWYRQTLGQGPEFLTYFQNEAQLEKSRLLSDRFSAERPKGSFSTLEIQRTEQGDSAMYLCASSLLAAATDTQYFGPGTRLTVL.